Detailed here is one T cell receptor (beta chain). These data belong to a study of blood T cell repertoires in COVID-19. About the study: Acute-phase and convalescent COVID-19 samples originated in the United States, Italy and Spain.

V was pared by 5 bases and J by 12 bases, with 14 bases between. Germline V lookup: CDR1 MDHEN, CDR2 SYDVKM. The CDR3 totals 12 residues. Some clones are missing from TCRdb's copy, which holds only in-frame ones; the method was immunoSEQ multiplex PCR. There are about 140,000 clones in the sample; 60% to 80% occur only once, and about 10% lies in the top ten. This receptor was obtained from a man aged 55-75 years who had recovered from COVID-19. Sequencing was done on a sample of peripheral blood. The V and J genes are TRBV28 and TRBJ2-1, with no clear D. Here the CDR3 reads CASSPTTNTQFF. The CDR3 coding sequence is TGTGCCAGCAGTCCTACAACTAATACGCAGTTCTTC.